This TCR beta chain emerged from a study of cytomegalovirus exposure and HLA in healthy donors. Study findings and constraints: Prediction of most subjects' HLA-A and HLA-B alleles by TCR beta sequences was reportedly accurate.

As regards this clone: Antigen unknown.

PCR amplification relied on 60 Vbeta primers (plus 13 Jbeta primers). Repertoires were generated with immunoSEQ multiplex PCR, while TCRdb's copy carries only in-frame clones and drops some. Altogether fewer than 250,000 clones are present, about 87% being singletons, with the ten largest covering 1.3%. The sample consisted of PBMCs. The clonotype comes from a man between 25 and 39 years old in good health and CMV-seronegative.

DNA of the CDR3: TGTGCCAGTAGGGAAAAAGGGAGGGCTTTCTTT. Protein product: CASREKGRAFF. The chain has TRBV19 and TRBJ1-1, with no clear D. CDR1 LNHDA and CDR2 SQIVND come from the germline V gene (reference sequence). Between the trimmed V and J ends, which lost 6 bases and 11 bases, there was a span of 13 bases. The CDR3 sequence is 11 residues long.